This TCR beta chain came from a study of CD8 T cells in Susac syndrome. The table lists this clonotype with a count of one. The target antigen is unknown. Germline V CDR1 and CDR2: SGHRS, YFSETQ. After removal of 4 bases from V and 9 bases from J, the junction contained 8 bases not matched to a gene. This CDR3 has 14 amino acids. RNA was extracted with the RNeasy kit, and a quantity of 0.5 to 1 ug was reverse transcribed using random hexamers. By means of immunoSEQ multiplex PCR, TCR beta CDR3 spanning 54 Vbeta and 13 Jbeta underwent amplification. TCRdb redid the calling of the immunoSEQ multiplex PCR reads with MiXCR, one entry per CDR3 protein. This table holds about 49,000 distinct CDR3 sequences, 93% found once. The sequenced target, TCR beta, came from blood CD8+ and CD4+ T cells. Overall study results and limits: It was acknowledged by the study that relatively few individuals were included in its TCR sequencing and HLA analysis.

The sequenced sample consisted of CD8+ T cells from PBMCs. This clonotype was sampled from a human donor in good health. The chain has TRBV5-1 and TRBJ2-1, with 9 bases fitting TRBD1. The CDR3 sequence is CASSPATGGSEQFF. CDR3 DNA: TGCGCCAGCAGCCCGGCCACAGGGGGCAGTGAGCAGTTCTTC.